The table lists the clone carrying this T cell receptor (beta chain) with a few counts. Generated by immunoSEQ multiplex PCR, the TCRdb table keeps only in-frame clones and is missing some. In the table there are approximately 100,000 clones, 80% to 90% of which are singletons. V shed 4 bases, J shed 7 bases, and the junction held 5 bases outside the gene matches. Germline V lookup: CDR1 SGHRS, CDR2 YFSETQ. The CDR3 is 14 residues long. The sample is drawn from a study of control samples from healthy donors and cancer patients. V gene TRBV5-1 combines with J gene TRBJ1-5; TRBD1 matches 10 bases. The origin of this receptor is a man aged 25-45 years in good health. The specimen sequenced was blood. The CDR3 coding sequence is TGCGCCAGCAGCCCCGGGACAGGGGACCAGCCCCAGCATTTT. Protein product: CASSPGTGDQPQHF.